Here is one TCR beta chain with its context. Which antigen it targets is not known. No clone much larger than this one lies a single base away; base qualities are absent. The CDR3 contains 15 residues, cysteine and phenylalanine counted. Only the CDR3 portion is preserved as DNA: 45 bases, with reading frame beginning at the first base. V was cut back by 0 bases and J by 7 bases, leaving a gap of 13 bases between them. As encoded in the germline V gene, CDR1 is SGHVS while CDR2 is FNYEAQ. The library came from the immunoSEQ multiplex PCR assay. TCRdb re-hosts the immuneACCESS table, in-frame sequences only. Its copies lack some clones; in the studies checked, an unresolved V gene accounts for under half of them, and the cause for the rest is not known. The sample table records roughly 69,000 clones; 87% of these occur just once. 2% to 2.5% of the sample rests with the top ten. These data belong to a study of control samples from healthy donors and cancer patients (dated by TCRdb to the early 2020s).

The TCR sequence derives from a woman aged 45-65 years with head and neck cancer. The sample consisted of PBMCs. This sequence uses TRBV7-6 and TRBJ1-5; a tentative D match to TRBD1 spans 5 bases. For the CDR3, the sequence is CASSLAPGTDQPQHF. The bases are TGTGCCAGCAGCTTAGCCCCGGGGACTGACCAGCCCCAGCATTTT.